Shown below are 13 T cell receptor beta chains from a single sample sequenced in a study of T cells in Graves' hyperthyroidism and ophthalmopathy. Using RNA transcripts as the source, TCR beta CDR3 regions were amplified. Primed by the HTBI set, a first-round RT-PCR was run on the TCR CDR3. TCRdb itself ran the multiplex PCR reads through MiXCR, one entry per CDR3 protein. The table lists around 400,000 distinct CDR3 sequences, about 13% of them singletons, with 9.2% in the top ten. Sequencing used blood. These receptors all stem from a woman under 30 with Graves' hyperthyroidism.

To note about this clonotype: A much larger clone sits a single nucleotide away, making a read error possible. The chain carries TRBV18 and TRBJ2-7; the D gene is possibly TRBD2 (5 bases). This CDR3 contains 12 residues. Trimming took off 3 bases at V and 9 bases at J, with 12 bases between the two ends. The germline CDR1 and CDR2 sequences are KGHSH and LQKENI. CDR3 residues: CASSPGKDGQYF. In DNA, the CDR3 is TGTGCCAGCTCACCCGGGAAGGACGGGCAGTACTTC.

This clonotype was detected a few times. The chain recombines TRBV28 with TRBJ1-4; tentative D call: TRBD1 (5 bases). Germline CDR1 is MDHEN and CDR2 is SYDVKM. With 3 bases removed from V and 7 bases from J, the gap between germline ends came to 9 bases. This CDR3 region has 13 residues. The CDR3 region has the DNA TGTGCCAGCAGTTTCAGGGTTCGTGAAAAACTGTTTTTT. Its translation: CASSFRVREKLFF.

This clonotype was detected ten times or more. The V call is TRBV30, the J call TRBJ2-1, with D perhaps matching TRBD2 (5 bases). The germline CDR1 and CDR2 sequences are GTSNPN and SVGIG (reference sequence). V was shortened by 3 bases and J by 6 bases, with 6 bases between the two germline ends. This CDR3 has 11 amino acids. The chain's CDR3 is CAWRTSNEQFF. Here the CDR3 DNA reads TGTGCCTGGAGAACTAGCAATGAGCAGTTCTTC.

This clonotype was recorded many times. This chain uses TRBV7-9 with TRBJ2-5; 13 bases line up with TRBD2. Trimming at V came to 6 bases and at J to 5 bases, leaving 12 bases not matched to a gene. Germline CDR1 reads SEHNR; CDR2 reads FQNEAQ (reference sequence). The CDR3 extends over 17 amino acids. The CDR3 is CASRTPPTSGRRETQYF. In DNA, the CDR3 is TGTGCCAGCAGGACCCCCCCGACTAGCGGGAGGCGGGAGACCCAGTACTTC.

The chain recombines TRBV24-1 with TRBJ2-5; tentative D call: TRBD1 (7 bases). The CDR3 contains 15 residues. Germline CDR1 is KGHDR and CDR2 is SFDVKD. Trimming stripped 7 bases from V and 4 bases from J, with 18 bases between. CDR3 region: CATSRGTESRETQYF. The CDR3 nucleotides read TGTGCCACCAGCCGCGGGACAGAGTCTCGAGAGACCCAGTACTTC.

This clonotype occurred many times. The chain is built from TRBV15 and TRBJ2-1; 8 bases match TRBD2. Germline V gene data show CDR1 as LNHNV and CDR2 as YYDKDF (reference sequence). The ends lost 10 bases at V and 7 bases at J; junction bases unmatched: 9. This CDR3 spans 13 amino acids. The CDR3 sequence: CAIGRGYENEQFF. CDR3 sequence (DNA): TGTGCCATCGGGAGGGGTTACGAGAATGAGCAGTTCTTC.

This clonotype occurred many times. The V and J genes are TRBV6-1 and TRBJ1-5; 7 positions match TRBD1. The CDR3 loop spans 14 amino acids. Germline CDR1 MNHNS, CDR2 SASEGT. After removal of 8 bases from V and 4 bases from J, the junction contained 8 bases not matched to a gene. Here the CDR3 reads CASHPGTDNQPQHF. CDR3 nucleotide sequence: TGTGCCAGCCATCCCGGGACAGATAATCAGCCCCAGCATTTT.

This clonotype was seen at least ten times. The chain couples TRBV12-3 or TRBV12-4 to TRBJ2-2, with D perhaps matching TRBD2 (5 bases). Deletions cut 3 bases from V and 1 base from J, with 15 bases between. This CDR3 has 17 residues. The CDR3 loop is CASSLLAPAGNTGELFF. Here the CDR3 DNA reads TGTGCCAGCAGTTTGCTGGCTCCGGCGGGGAACACCGGGGAGCTGTTTTTT.

This clonotype was observed a handful of times. This chain joins TRBV4-2 and TRBJ1-4, with 10 bases aligning to TRBD1. CDR1 and CDR2 (germline): LGHNA, YNFKEQ. With 8 bases clipped from V and 8 bases from J, the junction kept 14 bases outside the gene matches. This CDR3 spans 16 amino acids. CDR3 loop: CASGDRGSSGREKLFF. CDR3 DNA: TGTGCCAGCGGGGACAGGGGATCGTCTGGCCGCGAAAAACTGTTTTTT.

This clonotype showed up many times. V and J are TRBV6-2 or TRBV6-3 and TRBJ2-1; a weak D match, TRBD1 (7 bases). The V gene lost 2 bases and the J gene lost 8 bases, with 19 bases spanning the gap. Germline V gene data show CDR1 as MNHEY and CDR2 as SVGEGT. The CDR3 has 16 amino acids. The DNA of the CDR3 is TGTGCCAGCAGTTACGTGCCCTTCCAGGGGGAGGATGAGCAGTTCTTC. It encodes CASSYVPFQGEDEQFF.

Written as DNA, the CDR3 is TGTGCCAGCAGCCTGGTCCCAACAGGTAGTTATAGCAATCAGCCCCAGCATTTT. Its translation is CASSLVPTGSYSNQPQHF. V and J are TRBV6-1 and TRBJ1-5, with a tentative D call TRBD1 (5 bases). This CDR3 contains 18 residues. Germline CDR1 MNHNS, CDR2 SASEGT. Trimming cost V 6 bases and J 0 bases, with 21 bases left between them.

The sample holds many counts of this clonotype. The chain has TRBV5-4 and TRBJ2-5, with D perhaps TRBD2 (5 bases). The CDR3 is 14 residues long. Germline CDR1 reads SGHNT; CDR2 reads YYREEE (reference sequence). The ends were cut back, 3 bases at V and 2 bases at J, with 11 bases in the middle. The CDR3 DNA is TGTGCCAGCAGCTGGGCCGGGGTGCAAGAGACCCAGTACTTC. Protein: CASSWAGVQETQYF. Variable domain in full (rest from reference TRBV5-4 and TRBJ2-5): ETGVTQSPTHLIKTRGQQVTLRCSSQSGHNTVSWYQQALGQGPQFIFQYYREEENGRGNFPPRFSGLQFPNYSSELNVNALELDDSALYLCASSWAGVQETQYFGPGTRLLVL.

This chain joins TRBV5-1 and TRBJ1-3; possible D gene TRBD1, 6 bases. Germline loops: CDR1 SGHRS, CDR2 YFSETQ. The ends were cut back, 4 bases at V and 2 bases at J, with 13 bases in the middle. There are 15 residues in the CDR3. This chain's CDR3 is CASSPEGGPGNTIYF. DNA of the CDR3: TGCGCCAGCAGCCCGGAGGGGGGGCCTGGAAACACCATATATTTT.